A selection of T cell receptor beta chains follows, all from one sample in a study of OX40 agonist ivuxolimab in advanced cancers. Produced via immunoSEQ multiplex PCR; TCRdb's table is partial and in-frame only. Of about 47,000 clones listed, roughly 80% are singletons. Here the sequenced sample was CD4+ or CD8+ T cells sorted from blood, taken in a trial of the OX40 agonist ivuxolimab. Source of these receptors: an adult with an advanced solid tumor such as melanoma, head and neck, liver or kidney cancer. Each CDR3 is given with its conserved first and last residue. The order of the fields is CDR3 length, D gene, clone size, V gene, J gene, CDR3 DNA, CDR3 protein. The D gene is left open where the match is weak. The size of a clone is reported for some rows only, either as once, few or many, or as a class for expanded clones.

cdr3_length: 13; d_call: .; clone_size: .; v_call: TRBV19; j_call: TRBJ1-5; cdr3_nt: TGTGCCAGTAGCTACGGGGACAATCAGCCCCAGCATTTT; cdr3_aa: CASSYGDNQPQHF
cdr3_length: 16; d_call: .; clone_size: .; v_call: TRBV28; j_call: TRBJ1-1; cdr3_nt: TGTGCCAGCAGTTTGGCGGGGGGGGGCGGGCCCACTGAAGCTTTCTTT; cdr3_aa: CASSLAGGGGPTEAFF
cdr3_length: 13; d_call: .; clone_size: .; v_call: TRBV7-9; j_call: TRBJ2-3; cdr3_nt: TGTGCCAGCAGCCCCCGGGTTGGAGATACGCAGTATTTT; cdr3_aa: CASSPRVGDTQYF
cdr3_length: 15; d_call: .; clone_size: .; v_call: TRBV15; j_call: TRBJ1-5; cdr3_nt: TGTGCCACCAGCATACAGGGACTAAGCAATCAGCCCCAGCATTTT; cdr3_aa: CATSIQGLSNQPQHF
cdr3_length: 16; d_call: .; clone_size: .; v_call: TRBV27; j_call: TRBJ2-1; cdr3_nt: TGTGCCAGCAGTTTATCGGCAGGGAACTCCTACAATGAGCAGTTCTTC; cdr3_aa: CASSLSAGNSYNEQFF
cdr3_length: 16; d_call: .; clone_size: .; v_call: TRBV21-1; j_call: TRBJ1-2; cdr3_nt: TGTGCCAGCAGCGCCCGATACAGGGCGCCTAACTATGGCTACACCTTC; cdr3_aa: CASSARYRAPNYGYTF
cdr3_length: 15; d_call: TRBD2; clone_size: .; v_call: TRBV7-9; j_call: TRBJ2-5; cdr3_nt: TGTGCCAGCAGCTTTACTAGCGGGAGGAGTGAGACCCAGTACTTC; cdr3_aa: CASSFTSGRSETQYF
cdr3_length: 18; d_call: TRBD2; clone_size: .; v_call: TRBV7-2; j_call: TRBJ2-5; cdr3_nt: TGTGCCAGCAGCCTAATGTCACTAGCGGGGCCACTTAAAGAGACCCAGTACTTC; cdr3_aa: CASSLMSLAGPLKETQYF
cdr3_length: 15; d_call: TRBD2; clone_size: .; v_call: TRBV13; j_call: TRBJ2-5; cdr3_nt: TGTGCCAGCACCCAAACCGGCGGGAGGACAGAGACCCAGTACTTC; cdr3_aa: CASTQTGGRTETQYF
cdr3_length: 12; d_call: .; clone_size: .; v_call: TRBV4-1; j_call: TRBJ2-5; cdr3_nt: TGCGCCAGCAGCCCTGAACGGGAGACCCAGTACTTC; cdr3_aa: CASSPERETQYF
cdr3_length: 14; d_call: .; clone_size: .; v_call: TRBV19; j_call: TRBJ1-5; cdr3_nt: TGTGCCAGTAGGGAAGGGAATCGCAATCAGCCCCAGCATTTT; cdr3_aa: CASREGNRNQPQHF
cdr3_length: 13; d_call: .; clone_size: few; v_call: TRBV6-1; j_call: TRBJ2-1; cdr3_nt: TGTGCCAGCAGTGAAAAGGAAGTCAATGAGCAGTTCTTC; cdr3_aa: CASSEKEVNEQFF
cdr3_length: 15; d_call: .; clone_size: .; v_call: TRBV10-2; j_call: TRBJ2-2; cdr3_nt: TGCGCCAGCAGTGAGGTCTACAAGAACACCGGGGAGCTGTTTTTT; cdr3_aa: CASSEVYKNTGELFF
cdr3_length: 15; d_call: .; clone_size: .; v_call: TRBV6-5; j_call: TRBJ2-3; cdr3_nt: TGTGCCAGCAGTTTTGGAGGGGTTGGCACAGATACGCAGTATTTT; cdr3_aa: CASSFGGVGTDTQYF
cdr3_length: 15; d_call: .; clone_size: .; v_call: TRBV2; j_call: TRBJ2-7; cdr3_nt: TGTGCCAGCAGTGAACAGTTCACAGGGAGCTACGAGCAGTACTTC; cdr3_aa: CASSEQFTGSYEQYF
cdr3_length: 17; d_call: TRBD1; clone_size: .; v_call: TRBV10-3; j_call: TRBJ1-2; cdr3_nt: TGTGCCATCAACTGGTCCCGGGACAGTCCCGTCGACTATGGCTACACCTTC; cdr3_aa: CAINWSRDSPVDYGYTF
cdr3_length: 18; d_call: TRBD2; clone_size: few; v_call: TRBV25-1; j_call: TRBJ2-4; cdr3_nt: TGTGCCAGCAGTGAACTTCCCTCTAGCGGTGTGACCAAAAACATTCAGTACTTC; cdr3_aa: CASSELPSSGVTKNIQYF
cdr3_length: 14; d_call: TRBD2; clone_size: .; v_call: TRBV30; j_call: TRBJ2-7; cdr3_nt: TGTGCCTGGAGTGGGGAGGGGCCCCCCTACGAGCAGTACTTC; cdr3_aa: CAWSGEGPPYEQYF
cdr3_length: 15; d_call: TRBD2; clone_size: .; v_call: TRBV7-9; j_call: TRBJ2-1; cdr3_nt: TGTGCCAGCAGCTTCACTAGCGGGAGTTGGGATGAGCAGTTCTTC; cdr3_aa: CASSFTSGSWDEQFF
cdr3_length: 15; d_call: .; clone_size: .; v_call: TRBV7-6; j_call: TRBJ2-1; cdr3_nt: TGTGCCAGCAGCTCGGGGTTGGGCAGGGGCAATGAGCAGTTCTTC; cdr3_aa: CASSSGLGRGNEQFF
cdr3_length: 11; d_call: .; clone_size: .; v_call: TRBV30; j_call: TRBJ1-1; cdr3_nt: TGTGCCTGGACGGACAACACTGAAGCTTTCTTT; cdr3_aa: CAWTDNTEAFF
cdr3_length: 16; d_call: .; clone_size: .; v_call: TRBV4-3; j_call: TRBJ2-3; cdr3_nt: TGCGCCAGCAGCCAAGATGAGCCGGGAACATCAGATACGCAGTATTTT; cdr3_aa: CASSQDEPGTSDTQYF
cdr3_length: 16; d_call: .; clone_size: once; v_call: TRBV27; j_call: TRBJ1-5; cdr3_nt: TGTGCCAGCAGTTTATATGGGGTACCTAGCAATCAGCCCCAGCATTTT; cdr3_aa: CASSLYGVPSNQPQHF
cdr3_length: 14; d_call: TRBD1; clone_size: .; v_call: TRBV6-1; j_call: TRBJ1-2; cdr3_nt: TGTGCCAGCAGTCCGGGACAGGGGGTCTATGGCTACACCTTC; cdr3_aa: CASSPGQGVYGYTF
cdr3_length: 11; d_call: .; clone_size: .; v_call: TRBV5-4; j_call: TRBJ1-1; cdr3_nt: TGTGCCAGCAGCACCGGGGCACAAGCTTTCTTT; cdr3_aa: CASSTGAQAFF
cdr3_length: 13; d_call: .; clone_size: few; v_call: TRBV5-1; j_call: TRBJ1-1; cdr3_nt: TGCGCCAGCAGCCCGCCGACCAACACTGAAGCTTTCTTT; cdr3_aa: CASSPPTNTEAFF
cdr3_length: 14; d_call: .; clone_size: .; v_call: TRBV18; j_call: TRBJ1-1; cdr3_nt: TGTGCCAGCTCACCTGGGACCGGGGGGACTGAAGCTTTCTTT; cdr3_aa: CASSPGTGGTEAFF
cdr3_length: 19; d_call: .; clone_size: few; v_call: TRBV7-9; j_call: TRBJ2-1; cdr3_nt: TGTGCCAGCAGCTTCCCCTCCTTTAGGGCCCCAAGCTCCTACAATGAGCAGTTCTTC; cdr3_aa: CASSFPSFRAPSSYNEQFF
cdr3_length: 15; d_call: TRBD1; clone_size: few; v_call: TRBV19; j_call: TRBJ1-1; cdr3_nt: TGTGCCAGTAGTATGGGAGGACAGGGGAACACTGAAGCTTTCTTT; cdr3_aa: CASSMGGQGNTEAFF
cdr3_length: 14; d_call: TRBD2; clone_size: .; v_call: TRBV27; j_call: TRBJ2-7; cdr3_nt: TGTGCCAGCAGATGGGGGGGAAGCTCCTACGAGCAGTACTTC; cdr3_aa: CASRWGGSSYEQYF
cdr3_length: 18; d_call: TRBD1; clone_size: .; v_call: TRBV7-2; j_call: TRBJ2-1; cdr3_nt: TGTGCCAGCAGCTTAAGAACGAGGAGGCAGGGGGCGCAGGGTGAGCAGTTCTTC; cdr3_aa: CASSLRTRRQGAQGEQFF
cdr3_length: 17; d_call: .; clone_size: .; v_call: TRBV11-2; j_call: TRBJ1-3; cdr3_nt: TGTGCCAGCAGCTTAGTCCAAGCCCTAAGCTCTGGAAACACCATATATTTT; cdr3_aa: CASSLVQALSSGNTIYF
cdr3_length: 14; d_call: TRBD1; clone_size: .; v_call: TRBV28; j_call: TRBJ2-3; cdr3_nt: TGTGCCAGCAGCGTAGACAGGGGCACAGATACGCAGTATTTT; cdr3_aa: CASSVDRGTDTQYF
cdr3_length: 14; d_call: .; clone_size: few; v_call: TRBV6-4; j_call: TRBJ2-3; cdr3_nt: TGTGCCAGCAGTGCGGCCGGGGGGCCAGATACGCAGTATTTT; cdr3_aa: CASSAAGGPDTQYF
cdr3_length: 12; d_call: .; clone_size: .; v_call: TRBV7-6; j_call: TRBJ2-1; cdr3_nt: TGTGCCAGCAGCTCTGGGTGGAATGAGCAGTTCTTC; cdr3_aa: CASSSGWNEQFF
cdr3_length: 14; d_call: .; clone_size: .; v_call: TRBV27; j_call: TRBJ2-7; cdr3_nt: TGTGCCAGCAGATTTTCCTACAATACCTACGAGCAGTACTTC; cdr3_aa: CASRFSYNTYEQYF
cdr3_length: 15; d_call: TRBD2; clone_size: .; v_call: TRBV6-4; j_call: TRBJ2-1; cdr3_nt: TGTGCCAGCAGTGATGGACTAGCGGGAGCTAATGAGCAGTTCTTC; cdr3_aa: CASSDGLAGANEQFF
cdr3_length: 15; d_call: .; clone_size: .; v_call: TRBV4-1; j_call: TRBJ2-1; cdr3_nt: TGCGCCAGCAGCCAAGATCGAGCCCTCCCCAATGAGCAGTTCTTC; cdr3_aa: CASSQDRALPNEQFF
cdr3_length: 16; d_call: TRBD1; clone_size: .; v_call: TRBV30; j_call: TRBJ1-2; cdr3_nt: TGTGCCACATATCCCGGGGACAGGGGTTCAAGCTATGGCTACACCTTC; cdr3_aa: CATYPGDRGSSYGYTF
cdr3_length: 13; d_call: .; clone_size: .; v_call: TRBV25-1; j_call: TRBJ1-1; cdr3_nt: TGTGCCAGCAGGACAGACGTGCCCGTTGAAGCTTTCTTT; cdr3_aa: CASRTDVPVEAFF
cdr3_length: 13; d_call: .; clone_size: .; v_call: TRBV28; j_call: TRBJ2-7; cdr3_nt: TGTGCCACCACGGACAATCCGGGCTACGAGCAGTACTTC; cdr3_aa: CATTDNPGYEQYF
cdr3_length: 15; d_call: .; clone_size: .; v_call: TRBV7-2; j_call: TRBJ2-7; cdr3_nt: TGTGCCAGCAGCTTAAGCCAGGGATTCTCCTACGAGCAGTACTTC; cdr3_aa: CASSLSQGFSYEQYF